This T cell receptor beta chain stems from a study of OX40 agonist ivuxolimab in advanced cancers. The CDR3 has 14 amino acids. The junction had 8 bases not matched to a gene; V was cut back by 10 bases and J by 3 bases. CDR1 LNHDA and CDR2 SQIVND come from the germline V gene (reference sequence). Repertoires were generated with immunoSEQ multiplex PCR, while TCRdb's copy carries only in-frame clones and drops some. This table holds 90,000 to 100,000 clones, about 80% found once. Study findings and constraints: By week 6 at 0.1 to 3.0 mg/kg, blood CD4+ and CD8+ T cells had expanded clonally.

Patients with a history of autoimmune disease or on systemic immunosuppression were excluded. Points on this clone: Its antigen remains unidentified.

V usage is TRBV19 and J usage is TRBJ2-1; 8 positions agree with TRBD1. Sequencing used CD4+ or CD8+ T cells sorted from blood, obtained in a trial of the OX40 agonist ivuxolimab. The TCR comes from an adult with an advanced solid tumor such as melanoma, head and neck, liver or kidney cancer. The CDR3 region has the DNA TGTGCCACCTCCCAGGGGGCGGACTACAATGAGCAGTTCTTC. It yields the protein CATSQGADYNEQFF.